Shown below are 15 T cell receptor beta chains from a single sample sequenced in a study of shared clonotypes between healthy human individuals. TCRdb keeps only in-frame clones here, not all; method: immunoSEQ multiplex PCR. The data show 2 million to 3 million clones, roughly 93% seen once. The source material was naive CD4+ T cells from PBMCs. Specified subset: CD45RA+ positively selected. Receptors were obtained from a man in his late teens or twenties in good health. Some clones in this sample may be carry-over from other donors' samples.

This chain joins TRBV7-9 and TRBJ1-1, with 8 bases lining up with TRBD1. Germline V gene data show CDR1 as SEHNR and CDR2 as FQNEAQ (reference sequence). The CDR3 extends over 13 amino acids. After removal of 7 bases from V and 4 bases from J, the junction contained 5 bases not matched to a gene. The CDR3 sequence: CASTDRGITEAFF. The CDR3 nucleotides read TGTGCCAGCACAGACAGGGGTATCACTGAAGCTTTCTTT.

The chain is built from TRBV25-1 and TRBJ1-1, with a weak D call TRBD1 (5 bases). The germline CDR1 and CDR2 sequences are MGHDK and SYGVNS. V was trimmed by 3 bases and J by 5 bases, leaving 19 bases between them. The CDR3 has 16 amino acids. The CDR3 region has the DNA TGTGCCAGCAGTGATAGGGCCAGGGCTCTTATAACTGAAGCTTTCTTT. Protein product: CASSDRARALITEAFF.

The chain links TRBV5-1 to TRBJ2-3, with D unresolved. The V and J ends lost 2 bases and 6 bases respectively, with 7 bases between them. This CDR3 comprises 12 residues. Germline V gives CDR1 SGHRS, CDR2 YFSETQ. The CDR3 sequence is CASSLGMDTQYF. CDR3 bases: TGCGCCAGCAGCTTAGGGATGGATACGCAGTATTTT. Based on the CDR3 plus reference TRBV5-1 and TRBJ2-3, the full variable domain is KAGVTQTPRYLIKTRGQQVTLSCSPISGHRSVSWYQQTPGQGLQFLFEYFSETQRNKGNFPGRFSGRQFSNSRSEMNVSTLELGDSALYLCASSLGMDTQYFGPGTRLTVL.

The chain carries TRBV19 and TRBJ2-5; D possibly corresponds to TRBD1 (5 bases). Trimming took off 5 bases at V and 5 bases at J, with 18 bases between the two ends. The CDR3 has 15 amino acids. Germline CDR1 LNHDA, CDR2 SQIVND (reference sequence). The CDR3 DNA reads TGTGCCAGTAGTCCCAGACTGGGGCGTCGGGAGACCCAGTACTTC. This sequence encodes CASSPRLGRRETQYF.

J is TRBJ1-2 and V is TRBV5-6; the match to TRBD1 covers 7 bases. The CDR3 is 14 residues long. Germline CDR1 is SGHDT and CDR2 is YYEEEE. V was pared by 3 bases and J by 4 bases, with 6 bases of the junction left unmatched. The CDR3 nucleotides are TGTGCCAGCAGCTCTGCAGGACAGGCCTATGGCTACACCTTC. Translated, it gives CASSSAGQAYGYTF.

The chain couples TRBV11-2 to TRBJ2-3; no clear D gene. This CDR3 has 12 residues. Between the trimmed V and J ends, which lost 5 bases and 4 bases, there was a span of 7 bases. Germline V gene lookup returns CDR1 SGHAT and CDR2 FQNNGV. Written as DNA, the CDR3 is TGTGCCAGCAGCCCGGGCCCAGATACGCAGTATTTT. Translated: CASSPGPDTQYF.

This chain's CDR3 is CASSPPGAYEQFF. In DNA form, the CDR3 reads TGTGCCAGCAGTCCGCCGGGTGCGTATGAGCAGTTCTTC. The chain couples TRBV28 to TRBJ2-1; the D is unclear. Germline V gene data show CDR1 as MDHEN and CDR2 as SYDVKM. This CDR3 spans 13 amino acids. Trimming removed 5 bases at V and 8 bases at J, with 13 bases between.

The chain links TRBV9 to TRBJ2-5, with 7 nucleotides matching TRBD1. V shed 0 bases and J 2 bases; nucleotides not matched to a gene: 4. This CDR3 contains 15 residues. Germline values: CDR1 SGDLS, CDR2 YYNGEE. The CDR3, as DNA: TGTGCCAGCAGCGTAGTGGGCAGGGGGCAAGAGACCCAGTACTTC. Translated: CASSVVGRGQETQYF.

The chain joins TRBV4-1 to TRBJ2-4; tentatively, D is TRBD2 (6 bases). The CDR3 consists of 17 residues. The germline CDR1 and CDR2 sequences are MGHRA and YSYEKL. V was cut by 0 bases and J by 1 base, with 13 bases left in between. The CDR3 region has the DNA TGCGCCAGCAGCCAAGATGCAGGGAGGTTGGCCAAAAACATTCAGTACTTC. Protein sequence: CASSQDAGRLAKNIQYF.

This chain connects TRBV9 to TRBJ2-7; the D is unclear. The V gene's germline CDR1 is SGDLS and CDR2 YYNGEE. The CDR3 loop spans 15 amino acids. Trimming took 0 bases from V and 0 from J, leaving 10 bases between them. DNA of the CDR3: TGTGCCAGCAGCGTAGAAGACCGGAGCTCCTACGAGCAGTACTTC. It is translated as CASSVEDRSSYEQYF.

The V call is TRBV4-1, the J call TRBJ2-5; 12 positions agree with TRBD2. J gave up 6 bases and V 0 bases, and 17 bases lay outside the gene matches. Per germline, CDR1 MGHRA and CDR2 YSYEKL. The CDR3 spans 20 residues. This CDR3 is CASSQEAPSGRAGELKTQYF. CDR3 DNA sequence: TGCGCCAGCAGCCAAGAAGCTCCTAGCGGGAGGGCCGGTGAGTTGAAGACCCAGTACTTC.

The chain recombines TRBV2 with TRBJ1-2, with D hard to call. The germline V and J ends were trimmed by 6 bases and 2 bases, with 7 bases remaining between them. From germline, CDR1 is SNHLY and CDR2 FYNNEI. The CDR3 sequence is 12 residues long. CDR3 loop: CASRTENYGYTF. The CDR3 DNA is TGTGCCAGCAGAACAGAGAACTATGGCTACACCTTC.

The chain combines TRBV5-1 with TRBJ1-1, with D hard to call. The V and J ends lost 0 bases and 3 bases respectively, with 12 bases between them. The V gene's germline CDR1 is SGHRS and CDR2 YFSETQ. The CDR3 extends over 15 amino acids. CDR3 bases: TGCGCCAGCAGCTTGGTGGCCAGCTATTACACTGAAGCTTTCTTT. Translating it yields CASSLVASYYTEAFF.

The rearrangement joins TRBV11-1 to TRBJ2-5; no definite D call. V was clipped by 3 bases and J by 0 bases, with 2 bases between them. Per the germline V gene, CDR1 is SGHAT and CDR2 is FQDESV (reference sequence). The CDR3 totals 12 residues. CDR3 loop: CASSFYQETQYF. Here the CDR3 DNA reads TGTGCCAGCAGCTTTTACCAAGAGACCCAGTACTTC. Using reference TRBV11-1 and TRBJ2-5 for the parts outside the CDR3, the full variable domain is EAEVAQSPRYKITEKSQAVAFWCDPISGHATLYWYRQILGQGPELLVQFQDESVVDDSQLPKDRFSAERLKGVDSTLKIQPAELGDSAMYLCASSFYQETQYFGPGTRLLVL.

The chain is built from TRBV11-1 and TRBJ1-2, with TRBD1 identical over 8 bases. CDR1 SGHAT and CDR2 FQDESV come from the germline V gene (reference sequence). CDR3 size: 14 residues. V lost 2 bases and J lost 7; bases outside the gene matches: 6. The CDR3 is CASSLRQGASGYTF. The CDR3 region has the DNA TGTGCCAGCAGCTTAAGGCAGGGGGCGTCTGGCTACACCTTC.